The entry below describes one T cell receptor beta chain. Its specificity is not known. The sample comes from a study of cytomegalovirus exposure and HLA in healthy donors. Study results and caveats: TCR beta V segments were, for the most part, productive about 87% or about 30% of the time in an earlier analysis. Later analysis identified several of the most significant clusters that appeared linked to common viral pathogens. Later analysis suggested most CMV-associated TCR beta chains were HLA-restricted.

Germline V CDR1 and CDR2: MNHNS, SASEGT. This CDR3 has 14 amino acids. A multiplex PCR was run with 60 Vbeta primers and 13 Jbeta primers. Sequenced by immunoSEQ multiplex PCR; TCRdb stores in-frame clones only, minus some. The sample gives around 130,000 clones, more than 65% of which show up once; 1.5% to 2% is in the top ten. The origin of this receptor is a woman in her 30s in good health and CMV-seronegative. The sequenced sample consisted of PBMCs. This chain links TRBV6-1 with TRBJ2-5; TRBD2 agrees at 8 bases. The J call could be wrong; TRBJ2-7 is a better fit for the DNA end. CDR3 nucleotide sequence: TGTGCCAGCAGTCAGCGGGGGAGCTCCTACGAGCAGTACTTC. Encoded protein: CASSQRGSSYEQYF.